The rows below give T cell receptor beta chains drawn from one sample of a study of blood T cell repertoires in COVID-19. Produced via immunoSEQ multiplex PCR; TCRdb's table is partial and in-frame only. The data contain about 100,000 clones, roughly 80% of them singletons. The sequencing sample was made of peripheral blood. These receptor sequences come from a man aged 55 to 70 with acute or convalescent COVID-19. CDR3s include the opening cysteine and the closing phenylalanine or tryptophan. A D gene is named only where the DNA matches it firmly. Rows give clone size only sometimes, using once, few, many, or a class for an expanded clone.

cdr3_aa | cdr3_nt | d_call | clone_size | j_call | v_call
CASSLRTVEEKLFF | TGTGCCAGCAGCCTACGGACAGTTGAGGAAAAACTGTTTTTT | - | - | TRBJ1-4 | TRBV12-1
CASSLIEPSYNEQFF | TGTGCCAGCAGCCTAATCGAACCCTCCTACAATGAGCAGTTCTTC | - | - | TRBJ2-1 | TRBV2
CASSPRGIAGNTQYF | TGTGCCAGCAGCCCTCGTGGGATAGCGGGGAATACGCAGTATTTT | TRBD2 | - | TRBJ2-3 | TRBV7-9
CASSLERGYTF | TGTGCCAGCAGCTTAGAACGGGGCTACACCTTC | - | - | TRBJ1-2 | TRBV7-9
CAISEGQGAYEQYF | TGTGCCATCAGTGAAGGACAGGGGGCGTACGAGCAGTACTTC | TRBD1 | - | TRBJ2-7 | TRBV10-3
CASSTTSGGGPSTDTQYF | TGTGCCAGCTCAACCACTAGCGGGGGGGGGCCCAGCACAGATACGCAGTATTTT | TRBD2 | - | TRBJ2-3 | TRBV18
CASSIWTGGAERGYTF | TGTGCCAGCAGCATCTGGACAGGGGGCGCAGAGAGGGGCTACACCTTC | TRBD1 | few | TRBJ1-2 | TRBV5-6
CASGLVIGVSYNEQFF | TGTGCTAGTGGTTTGGTCATCGGAGTCTCCTACAATGAGCAGTTCTTC | - | - | TRBJ2-1 | TRBV12-5
CASSVSGTRNQPQHF | TGTGCCAGCAGTGTATCCGGGACACGCAATCAGCCCCAGCATTTT | - | once | TRBJ1-5 | TRBV27
CASSKSGGGSDETQYF | TGCGCCAGCTCAAAATCCGGGGGCGGGAGTGATGAGACCCAGTACTTC | - | - | TRBJ2-5 | TRBV4-3
CASSLDAEETQYF | TGTGCCAGCAGCTTAGATGCGGAGGAGACCCAGTACTTC | - | - | TRBJ2-5 | TRBV11-3
CASSEAGDRGQNRDYGYTF | TGTGCCAGCAGTGAAGCGGGCGACAGGGGGCAAAATAGGGACTATGGCTACACCTTC | TRBD1 | - | TRBJ1-2 | TRBV6-1
CASSLGGAGGSEQFF | TGCGCCAGCAGCTTGGGAGGTGCCGGGGGAAGTGAGCAGTTCTTC | - | - | TRBJ2-1 | TRBV5-1
CSARADYGYTF | TGCAGTGCTAGGGCAGACTATGGCTACACCTTC | - | - | TRBJ1-2 | TRBV20-1
CASSPTSGPTDTQYF | TGTGCCAGCAGCCCTACTAGCGGGCCCACAGATACGCAGTATTTT | TRBD2 | - | TRBJ2-3 | TRBV5-8
CASSLEGSNYNEQFF | TGTGCCAGCAGCTTAGAGGGCAGTAATTACAATGAGCAGTTCTTC | - | - | TRBJ2-1 | TRBV11-2
CASSPGRSSGRVTGELFF | TGTGCCAGCAGCCCCGGGAGAAGTAGCGGGAGAGTTACCGGGGAGCTGTTTTTT | TRBD2 | - | TRBJ2-2 | TRBV14
CASSLLTGQGTGELFF | TGTGCCAGCAGCTTATTAACCGGACAGGGGACCGGGGAGCTGTTTTTT | TRBD1 | - | TRBJ2-2 | TRBV7-3
CASSQVTSVLNEQFF | TGTGCCAGCAGCCAAGTGACTAGCGTCCTCAATGAGCAGTTCTTC | TRBD2 | - | TRBJ2-1 | TRBV4-2
CASSLGRGYYGYTF | TGTGCCAGCAGTTTAGGACGGGGGTACTATGGCTACACCTTC | - | - | TRBJ1-2 | TRBV27
CAISDSYQPQHF | TGTGCCATCAGTGACTCTTATCAGCCCCAGCATTTT | - | - | TRBJ1-5 | TRBV10-3
CASSLQGRNPSYEQYF | TGCGCCAGCAGCTTACAGGGGCGTAATCCCTCCTACGAGCAGTACTTC | TRBD1 | - | TRBJ2-7 | TRBV5-1
CASSPQPLNTEAFF | TGTGCCAGCAGTCCACAGCCACTGAACACTGAAGCTTTCTTT | - | - | TRBJ1-1 | TRBV5-5
CASSLVRDYEQFF | TGTGCCAGCAGCTTAGTGCGGGACTATGAGCAGTTCTTC | - | - | TRBJ2-1 | TRBV7-3
CASSSAQGQIGNTIYF | TGTGCCAGCAGTTCCGCTCAGGGACAGATTGGAAACACCATATATTTT | TRBD1 | - | TRBJ1-3 | TRBV27
CSVGRGRTLEWEQYF | TGCAGCGTTGGGCGGGGCAGGACGCTTGAGTGGGAGCAGTACTTC | - | - | TRBJ2-7 | TRBV29-1
CASSRDRGQGEQYF | TGCGCCAGCAGTCGGGACAGGGGACAGGGCGAGCAGTACTTC | TRBD1 | - | TRBJ2-7 | TRBV10-1
CASSPGGGGDTIYF | TGTGCCAGCAGCCCGGGCGGCGGGGGCGACACCATATATTTT | - | - | TRBJ1-3 | TRBV7-3
CASSLPGYQETQYF | TGTGCCAGCAGCTTACCGGGGTACCAAGAGACCCAGTACTTC | - | - | TRBJ2-5 | TRBV11-2
CASSYSISAGSSYEQYF | TGTGCCAGCAGTTACTCGATCTCAGCGGGCAGCTCCTACGAGCAGTACTTC | - | - | TRBJ2-7 | TRBV6-2/TRBV6-3
CASSPRTPAGEQFF | TGTGCCAGCAGCCCCCGGACTCCCGCCGGTGAGCAGTTCTTC | - | - | TRBJ2-1 | TRBV11-3
CASSLRQMGGTDTQYF | TGCGCCAGCAGCTTGCGACAGATGGGCGGCACAGATACGCAGTATTTT | - | - | TRBJ2-3 | TRBV5-1
CASSPPRGLNTEAFF | TGTGCCAGCAGTCCGCCGAGGGGGCTGAACACTGAAGCTTTCTTT | TRBD1 | once | TRBJ1-1 | TRBV3-1/TRBV3-2
CASSPGGANTGELFF | TGTGCCAGCTCACCAGGGGGCGCGAACACCGGGGAGCTGTTTTTT | - | once | TRBJ2-2 | TRBV18
CASSLDGPDNQPQHF | TGTGCTAGCAGCTTAGATGGGCCAGATAATCAGCCCCAGCATTTT | - | - | TRBJ1-5 | TRBV7-7
CASSINPGPNQPQHF | TGTGCCAGTAGTATAAACCCGGGTCCGAATCAGCCCCAGCATTTT | - | few | TRBJ1-5 | TRBV19
CASSFAGSYEQYF | TGTGCCAGCAGCTTCGCAGGGTCCTACGAGCAGTACTTC | - | - | TRBJ2-7 | TRBV7-3
CASSEQGNEKLFF | TGTGCCAGCAGCGAACAGGGTAATGAAAAACTGTTTTTT | - | - | TRBJ1-4 | TRBV9
CASSTDWTSGNNEQFF | TGTGCCAGCAGTACAGACTGGACTAGCGGAAACAATGAGCAGTTCTTC | TRBD2 | - | TRBJ2-1 | TRBV7-2
CASSSLAPLTEAFF | TGTGCCAGCTCATCCCTTGCCCCACTAACTGAAGCTTTCTTT | - | - | TRBJ1-1 | TRBV18
CAISLGFSGRALGTDTQYF | TGTGCCATCAGCCTTGGTTTCAGCGGGAGGGCCCTCGGCACAGATACGCAGTATTTT | TRBD2 | - | TRBJ2-3 | TRBV10-3
CASTIFSGAKEETQYF | TGTGCCAGCACCATTTTCAGCGGGGCCAAAGAAGAGACCCAGTACTTC | TRBD2 | - | TRBJ2-5 | TRBV7-8
CASSLWGGGSLRDEQFF | TGTGCCAGCAGTTTATGGGGTGGCGGGAGTCTCAGGGATGAGCAGTTCTTC | TRBD2 | - | TRBJ2-1 | TRBV28
CASSSHRGYGYTF | TGTGCCAGCAGTTCCCACAGGGGCTATGGCTACACCTTC | TRBD1 | - | TRBJ1-2 | TRBV6-5
CASSYSGGGVKDTQYF | TGTGCCAGCAGTTACTCGGGCGGGGGGGTTAAAGATACGCAGTATTTT | TRBD2 | - | TRBJ2-3 | TRBV6-5
CASSLEGGRINEQFF | TGCGCCAGCAGCTTGGAGGGGGGGAGAATCAATGAGCAGTTCTTC | - | - | TRBJ2-1 | TRBV5-1
CASRTGQGDNEKLFF | TGTGCCAGCAGGACCGGACAGGGGGACAATGAAAAACTGTTTTTT | TRBD1 | - | TRBJ1-4 | TRBV6-5
CASSLAQGASSGNTIYF | TGTGCCAGCAGCTTGGCACAGGGGGCAAGCTCTGGAAACACCATATATTTT | TRBD1 | - | TRBJ1-3 | TRBV7-6
CASSVSTESAYNEQFF | TGCGCCAGCAGCGTTTCAACGGAGAGCGCCTACAATGAGCAGTTCTTC | - | few | TRBJ2-1 | TRBV5-1
CASSYSAPHLYNEQFF | TGTGCCAGCAGTTACTCGGCCCCACACCTCTACAATGAGCAGTTCTTC | - | - | TRBJ2-1 | TRBV6-6
CASRARPDRADTEAFF | TGTGCCAGCAGAGCTAGACCAGACAGGGCCGACACTGAAGCTTTCTTT | TRBD1 | - | TRBJ1-1 | TRBV2
CASSEDTGVTYGYTF | TGTGCCAGCAGTGAAGATACAGGGGTAACATATGGCTACACCTTC | TRBD1 | - | TRBJ1-2 | TRBV6-1
CSVGTGINTEAFF | TGCAGCGTCGGAACGGGGATCAACACTGAAGCTTTCTTT | - | - | TRBJ1-1 | TRBV29-1
CASSTPGRVEYEQYF | TGTGCCAGCAGTACCCCCGGGAGGGTCGAATACGAGCAGTACTTC | TRBD2 | - | TRBJ2-7 | TRBV28
CASSVKDGQLYNEQFF | TGTGCCAGCAGCGTAAAAGATGGGCAGTTATACAATGAGCAGTTCTTC | - | - | TRBJ2-1 | TRBV9
CASSPPSPSGAFF | TGTGCCAGCAGTCCGCCCTCCCCCTCGGGAGCTTTCTTT | - | - | TRBJ1-1 | TRBV28
CASSFPSGGAYNEQFF | TGTGCCAGCAGCTTCCCTAGCGGGGGGGCCTACAATGAGCAGTTCTTC | TRBD2 | - | TRBJ2-1 | TRBV5-5
CASSVASGGAGDTQYF | TGTGCCAGCAGCGTAGCCAGCGGGGGGGCCGGGGATACGCAGTATTTT | TRBD2 | - | TRBJ2-3 | TRBV9
CASSLQPGYYEQYF | TGCGCCAGCAGCCTACAGCCGGGATACTACGAGCAGTACTTC | - | - | TRBJ2-7 | TRBV5-1